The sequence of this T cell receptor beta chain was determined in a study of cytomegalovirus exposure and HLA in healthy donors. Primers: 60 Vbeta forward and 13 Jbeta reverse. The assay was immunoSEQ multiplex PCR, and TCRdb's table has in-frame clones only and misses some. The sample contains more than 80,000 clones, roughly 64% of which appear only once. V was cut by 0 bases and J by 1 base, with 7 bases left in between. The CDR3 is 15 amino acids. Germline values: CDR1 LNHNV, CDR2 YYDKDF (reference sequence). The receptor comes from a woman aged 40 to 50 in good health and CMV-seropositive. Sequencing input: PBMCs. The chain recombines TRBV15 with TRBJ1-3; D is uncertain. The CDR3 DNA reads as TGTGCCACCAGCAGAGATAGAGCTTCTGGAAACACCATATATTTT. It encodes CATSRDRASGNTIYF.